This T cell receptor (beta chain) was captured by sequencing in a study of cytomegalovirus exposure and HLA in healthy donors. About the study: Genotyping of roughly 400 donors showed that about 79% belonged to the Caucasian-associated ancestry cluster. Overall study findings and caveats: Investigators reported 164 TCR beta chains as tied to cytomegalovirus. Testing in vitro showed three CMV-associated chains specific for CMV antigens.

The CDR3 contains 15 residues. The V and J ends lost 5 bases and 3 bases respectively, with 14 bases between them. Germline-derived CDR1 and CDR2 are LNHNV and YYDKDF (reference sequence). This PCR relied on a set of 60 Vbeta primers and 13 Jbeta primers. Sequencing used immunoSEQ multiplex PCR; TCRdb keeps in-frame clones, though not all of them. Of about 140,000 clones in the sample, over 75% were seen once. With respect to this clone: Its antigen is not known.

The V call is TRBV15, the J call TRBJ1-5; D gene ambiguous. The TCR originated in a man aged 45-65 years in good health and CMV-seronegative. Sequenced: PBMCs. CDR3: CATSSGVAFNQPQHF. CDR3 DNA: TGTGCCACCAGCTCTGGAGTAGCCTTCAATCAGCCCCAGCATTTT.